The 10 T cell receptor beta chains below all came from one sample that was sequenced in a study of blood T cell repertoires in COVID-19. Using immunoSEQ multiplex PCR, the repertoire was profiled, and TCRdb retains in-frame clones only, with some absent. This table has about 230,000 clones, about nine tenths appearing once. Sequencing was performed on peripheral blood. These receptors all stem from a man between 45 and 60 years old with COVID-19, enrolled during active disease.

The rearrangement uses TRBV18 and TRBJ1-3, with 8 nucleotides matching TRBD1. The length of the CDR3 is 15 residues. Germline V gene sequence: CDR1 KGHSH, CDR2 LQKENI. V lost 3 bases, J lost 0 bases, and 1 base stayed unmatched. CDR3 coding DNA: TGTGCCAGCTCACCTGGACAGGGCTCTGGAAACACCATATATTTT. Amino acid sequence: CASSPGQGSGNTIYF.

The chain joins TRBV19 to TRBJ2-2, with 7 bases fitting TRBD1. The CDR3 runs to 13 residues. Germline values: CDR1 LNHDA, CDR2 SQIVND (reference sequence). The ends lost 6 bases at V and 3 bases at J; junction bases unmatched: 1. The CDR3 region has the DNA TGTGCCAGTAGAAGGGGGCACACCGGGGAGCTGTTTTTT. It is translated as CASRRGHTGELFF. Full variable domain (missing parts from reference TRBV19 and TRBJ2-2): DGGITQSPKYLFRKEGQNVTLSCEQNLNHDAMYWYRQDPGQGLRLIYYSQIVNDFQKGDIAEGYSVSREKKESFPLTVTSAQKNPTAFYLCASRRGHTGELFFGEGSRLTVL.

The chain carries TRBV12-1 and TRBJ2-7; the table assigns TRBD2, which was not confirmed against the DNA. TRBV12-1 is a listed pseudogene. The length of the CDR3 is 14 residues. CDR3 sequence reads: CASRRGQYSYEQYF. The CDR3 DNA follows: TGTGCCAGCAGGCGGGGTCAGTACTCCTACGAGCAGTACTTC.

CDR3 sequence (DNA): TGTGCCAGCTCACCGACCGGCAGGGGGCTTTCTAATGAAAAACTGTTTTTT. It specifies CASSPTGRGLSNEKLFF. The chain carries TRBV18 and TRBJ1-4, with TRBD1 identical over 8 bases. The CDR3 extends over 17 amino acids. V was pared by 3 bases and J by 3 bases, with 9 bases of the junction left unmatched. Germline CDR1 reads KGHSH; CDR2 reads LQKENI.

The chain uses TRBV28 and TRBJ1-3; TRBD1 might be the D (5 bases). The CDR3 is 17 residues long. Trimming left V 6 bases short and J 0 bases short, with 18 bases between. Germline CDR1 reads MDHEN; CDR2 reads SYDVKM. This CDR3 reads CASRIAGTRTSGNTIYF. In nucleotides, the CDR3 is TGTGCCAGCAGAATAGCCGGGACTCGGACCTCTGGAAACACCATATATTTT.

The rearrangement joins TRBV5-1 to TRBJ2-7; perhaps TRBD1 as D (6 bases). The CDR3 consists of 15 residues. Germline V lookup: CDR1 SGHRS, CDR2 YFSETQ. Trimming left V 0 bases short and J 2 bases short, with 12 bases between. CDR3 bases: TGCGCCAGCAGCTTGGAACCGGGACAAACCTACGAGCAGTACTTC. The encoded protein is CASSLEPGQTYEQYF. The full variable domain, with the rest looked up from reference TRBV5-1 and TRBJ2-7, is KAGVTQTPRYLIKTRGQQVTLSCSPISGHRSVSWYQQTPGQGLQFLFEYFSETQRNKGNFPGRFSGRQFSNSRSEMNVSTLELGDSALYLCASSLEPGQTYEQYFGPGTRLTVT.

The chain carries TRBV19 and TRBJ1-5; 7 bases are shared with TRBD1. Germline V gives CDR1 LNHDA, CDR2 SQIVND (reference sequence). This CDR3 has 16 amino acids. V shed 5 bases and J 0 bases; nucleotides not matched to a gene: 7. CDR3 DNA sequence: TGTGCCAGTAGTGGACAGGTTATTGGTAGCAATCAGCCCCAGCATTTT. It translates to CASSGQVIGSNQPQHF.

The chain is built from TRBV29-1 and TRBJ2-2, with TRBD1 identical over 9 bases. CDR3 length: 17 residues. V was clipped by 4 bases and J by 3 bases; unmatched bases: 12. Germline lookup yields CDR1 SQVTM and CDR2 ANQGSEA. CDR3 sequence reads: CSVGLTGGTRHTGELFF. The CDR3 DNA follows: TGCAGCGTTGGGCTAACAGGGGGCACGAGGCACACCGGGGAGCTGTTTTTT.

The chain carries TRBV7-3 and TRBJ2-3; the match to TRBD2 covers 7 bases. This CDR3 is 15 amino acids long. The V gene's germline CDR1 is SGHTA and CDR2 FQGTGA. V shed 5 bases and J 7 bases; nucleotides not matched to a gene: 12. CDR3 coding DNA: TGTGCCAGCAGCCCCGGGAAGCGGGGTCATCATACGCAGTATTTT. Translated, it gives CASSPGKRGHHTQYF.

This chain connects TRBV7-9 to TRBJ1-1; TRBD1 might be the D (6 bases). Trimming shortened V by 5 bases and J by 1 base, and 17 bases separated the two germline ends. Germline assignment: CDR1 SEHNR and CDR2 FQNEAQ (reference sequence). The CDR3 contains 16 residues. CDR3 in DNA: TGTGCCAGCAGCACGTTAAGGGGGTTAGGGAACACTGAAGCTTTCTTT. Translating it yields CASSTLRGLGNTEAFF.